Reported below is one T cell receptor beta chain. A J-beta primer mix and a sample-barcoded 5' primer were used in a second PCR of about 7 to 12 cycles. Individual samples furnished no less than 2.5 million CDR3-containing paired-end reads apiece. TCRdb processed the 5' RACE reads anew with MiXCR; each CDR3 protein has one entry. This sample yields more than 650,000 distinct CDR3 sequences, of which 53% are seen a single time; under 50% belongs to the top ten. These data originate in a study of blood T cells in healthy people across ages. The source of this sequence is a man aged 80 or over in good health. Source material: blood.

The CDR3 nucleotides read TGTGCCAGCAGCTTAGCAGGGATAGGGGGGACCAACTCCATTCAGTACTTC. Translating it yields CASSLAGIGGTNSIQYF. The V call is TRBV7-2, the J call TRBJ2-4; D may match TRBD1 or TRBD2 (6 bases each). V was pared by 0 bases and J by 9 bases, with 21 bases between. CDR1 is SGHTA, CDR2 FQGNSA, per germline. There are 17 residues in the CDR3.